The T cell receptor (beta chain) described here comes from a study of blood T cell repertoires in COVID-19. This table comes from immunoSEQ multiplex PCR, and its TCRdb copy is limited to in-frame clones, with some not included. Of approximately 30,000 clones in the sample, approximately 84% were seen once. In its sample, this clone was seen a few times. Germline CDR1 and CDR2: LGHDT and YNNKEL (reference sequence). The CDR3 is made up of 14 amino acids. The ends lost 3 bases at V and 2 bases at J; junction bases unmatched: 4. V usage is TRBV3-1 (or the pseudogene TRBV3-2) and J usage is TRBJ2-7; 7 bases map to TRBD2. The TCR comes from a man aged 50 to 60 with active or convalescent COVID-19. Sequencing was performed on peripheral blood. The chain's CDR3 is CASSHLADAYEQYF. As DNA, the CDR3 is TGTGCCAGCAGCCACCTAGCGGACGCCTACGAGCAGTACTTC.